These T cell receptor beta chains were read from a single sample in a study of OX40 agonist ivuxolimab in advanced cancers. Generated by immunoSEQ multiplex PCR, the TCRdb table keeps only in-frame clones and is missing some. The sample holds about 49,000 clones, 80% to 90% seen once. Specimen: CD4+ or CD8+ T cells sorted from blood, collected in a trial of the OX40 agonist ivuxolimab. These receptors were obtained from an adult with an advanced solid tumor such as melanoma, head and neck, liver or kidney cancer. CDR3s leave out the opening cysteine and the closing phenylalanine or tryptophan. Each record gives: CDR3 length, V gene, J gene, CDR3 protein.

CDR3 length: 13; V gene: TRBV5-4; J gene: TRBJ1-2; CDR3 protein: ASSFISELAYGYT
CDR3 length: 12; V gene: TRBV30; J gene: TRBJ2-7; CDR3 protein: AWAEGKSSYEQY
CDR3 length: 13; V gene: TRBV6-1; J gene: TRBJ2-7; CDR3 protein: ASSDPGSLIYEQY
CDR3 length: 11; V gene: TRBV5-6; J gene: TRBJ2-5; CDR3 protein: ASSYWNGQGWY
CDR3 length: 12; V gene: TRBV6-5; J gene: TRBJ2-1; CDR3 protein: ASRRAGTNNEQF
CDR3 length: 13; V gene: TRBV5-1; J gene: TRBJ1-1; CDR3 protein: ASSPRVTGGTEAF
CDR3 length: 13; V gene: TRBV6-5; J gene: TRBJ2-1; CDR3 protein: ASSYSGVLGDEQF
CDR3 length: 16; V gene: TRBV7-8; J gene: TRBJ2-7; CDR3 protein: ASSLSRDRVGGNYEQY
CDR3 length: 14; V gene: TRBV5-1; J gene: TRBJ1-2; CDR3 protein: ASSLGAEIPNYGYT
CDR3 length: 13; V gene: TRBV15; J gene: TRBJ2-7; CDR3 protein: ATSRDKGGPYEQY
CDR3 length: 12; V gene: TRBV4-3; J gene: TRBJ2-2; CDR3 protein: ASSQYVRTGELF
CDR3 length: 9; V gene: TRBV9; J gene: TRBJ2-3; CDR3 protein: ASSVGDTQY
CDR3 length: 12; V gene: TRBV19; J gene: TRBJ2-7; CDR3 protein: ASSARAEGYEQY
CDR3 length: 16; V gene: TRBV9; J gene: TRBJ2-2; CDR3 protein: ASSGKKPGTTNTGELF
CDR3 length: 11; V gene: TRBV28; J gene: TRBJ1-5; CDR3 protein: ASRSEGYQPQH
CDR3 length: 12; V gene: TRBV5-1; J gene: TRBJ1-2; CDR3 protein: ASSLLAGGDGYT
CDR3 length: 13; V gene: TRBV4-3; J gene: TRBJ1-2; CDR3 protein: ASSQEMSANYGYT
CDR3 length: 13; V gene: TRBV11-3; J gene: TRBJ2-1; CDR3 protein: ASSSTGFSYNEQF
CDR3 length: 12; V gene: TRBV11-3; J gene: TRBJ2-7; CDR3 protein: ASSPHLQGGEQY
CDR3 length: 14; V gene: TRBV9; J gene: TRBJ2-3; CDR3 protein: ASSTSSGGAADTQY
CDR3 length: 14; V gene: TRBV11-2; J gene: TRBJ2-3; CDR3 protein: ASSFPSGGWTDTQY
CDR3 length: 12; V gene: TRBV7-9; J gene: -; CDR3 protein: ASSPVTGAYEQY
CDR3 length: 12; V gene: TRBV7-9; J gene: TRBJ1-1; CDR3 protein: ASSLSVGNTEAF
CDR3 length: 12; V gene: TRBV13; J gene: TRBJ1-3; CDR3 protein: ASSLAGSGNTIY
CDR3 length: 12; V gene: TRBV7-3; J gene: TRBJ2-3; CDR3 protein: ASSFRDPTDTQY
CDR3 length: 11; V gene: TRBV7-2; J gene: TRBJ2-5; CDR3 protein: ATSDPLGETQY
CDR3 length: 12; V gene: TRBV6-6; J gene: TRBJ2-2; CDR3 protein: ASRPGQNTGELF
CDR3 length: 17; V gene: TRBV6-1; J gene: TRBJ2-4; CDR3 protein: ASSEGRNRGILAKNIQY
CDR3 length: 12; V gene: TRBV11-1; J gene: TRBJ2-2; CDR3 protein: ASSGTVVTGELF
CDR3 length: 11; V gene: TRBV30; J gene: TRBJ1-2; CDR3 protein: AWSVSEEDGYT
CDR3 length: 14; V gene: TRBV7-9; J gene: TRBJ2-4; CDR3 protein: ASSLQGAIAKNIQY
CDR3 length: 13; V gene: TRBV10-1; J gene: TRBJ2-1; CDR3 protein: ASRPTSGRRGEQF
CDR3 length: 10; V gene: TRBV11-2; J gene: TRBJ2-5; CDR3 protein: ASSQRGGAQY